These T cell receptor beta chains were read from a single sample in a study of cytomegalovirus exposure and HLA in healthy donors. Profiling relied on immunoSEQ multiplex PCR, and the TCRdb table lists in-frame clones only, not all of them. This sample yields some 40,000 clones, of which around 53% are seen a single time; 6.2% belongs to the top ten. Sequencing input: PBMCs. The receptors here all came from a woman between 40 and 55 years old in good health and CMV-seropositive. Each CDR3 is given with its conserved first and last residue. A D gene is named only where the DNA matches it firmly. Clone size is stated in some rows and not others, as once, few, many or a class when expanded.

len: 12
j_gene: TRBJ1-2
d_gene: -
abundance: -
v_gene: TRBV2
CDR3aa: CASSTYNYGYTF
CDR3nt: TGTGCCAGCAGCACTTATAACTATGGCTACACCTTC

len: 16
j_gene: TRBJ2-2
d_gene: -
abundance: few
v_gene: TRBV10-3
CDR3aa: CAISKTGGANTGELFF
CDR3nt: TGTGCCATCAGTAAAACAGGGGGGGCGAACACCGGGGAGCTGTTTTTT

len: 12
j_gene: TRBJ2-5
d_gene: -
abundance: few
v_gene: TRBV2
CDR3aa: CASSPGQETQYF
CDR3nt: TGTGCCAGCAGCCCAGGGCAAGAGACCCAGTACTTC

len: 14
j_gene: TRBJ2-3
d_gene: -
abundance: once
v_gene: TRBV7-2
CDR3aa: CASSLLTNTDTQYF
CDR3nt: TGTGCCAGCAGCTTGTTGACAAACACAGATACGCAGTATTTT

len: 12
j_gene: TRBJ1-3
d_gene: TRBD1
abundance: -
v_gene: TRBV29-1
CDR3aa: CSVSTGAGTIYF
CDR3nt: TGCAGCGTCTCCACAGGGGCGGGCACCATATATTTT

len: 14
j_gene: TRBJ1-2
d_gene: -
abundance: -
v_gene: TRBV5-4
CDR3aa: CASSLEGGEVGYTF
CDR3nt: TGTGCCAGCAGCCTGGAAGGGGGTGAGGTTGGCTACACCTTC

len: 14
j_gene: TRBJ1-2
d_gene: -
abundance: -
v_gene: TRBV5-6
CDR3aa: CASSGSTGIYGYTF
CDR3nt: TGTGCCAGCAGCGGATCGACAGGAATCTATGGCTACACCTTC

len: 14
j_gene: TRBJ1-4
d_gene: -
abundance: -
v_gene: TRBV9
CDR3aa: CASSVLPTNEKLFF
CDR3nt: TGTGCCAGCAGCGTACTTCCAACTAATGAAAAACTGTTTTTT

len: 15
j_gene: TRBJ1-2
d_gene: -
abundance: once
v_gene: TRBV6-1
CDR3aa: CASSEALRQGGGYTF
CDR3nt: TGTGCCAGCAGTGAAGCGCTTCGGCAGGGAGGAGGCTACACCTTC

len: 15
j_gene: TRBJ1-1
d_gene: -
abundance: -
v_gene: TRBV4-3
CDR3aa: CASSQLAGRNTEAFF
CDR3nt: TGCGCCAGCAGCCAACTCGCGGGCAGGAACACTGAAGCTTTCTTT

len: 12
j_gene: TRBJ1-1
d_gene: -
abundance: few
v_gene: TRBV28
CDR3aa: CANSRGNTEAFF
CDR3nt: TGTGCCAACAGCAGGGGGAACACTGAAGCTTTCTTT

len: 15
j_gene: TRBJ1-5
d_gene: -
abundance: once
v_gene: TRBV7-2
CDR3aa: CASSSQWGRDQPQHF
CDR3nt: TGTGCCAGCAGCTCCCAATGGGGGAGGGATCAGCCCCAGCATTTT

len: 15
j_gene: TRBJ2-1
d_gene: -
abundance: once
v_gene: TRBV2
CDR3aa: CASSEEGGNYNEQFF
CDR3nt: TGTGCCAGCAGTGAGGAAGGGGGAAATTACAATGAGCAGTTCTTC

len: 12
j_gene: TRBJ2-3
d_gene: -
abundance: -
v_gene: TRBV6-6
CDR3aa: CAHRGGTDTQYF
CDR3nt: TGTGCCCACAGGGGGGGTACAGATACGCAGTATTTT

len: 15
j_gene: TRBJ2-7
d_gene: -
abundance: -
v_gene: TRBV10-3
CDR3aa: CAISGSNSPSYEQYF
CDR3nt: TGTGCCATCAGTGGATCTAACTCTCCGTCCTACGAGCAGTACTTC

len: 12
j_gene: TRBJ1-5
d_gene: -
abundance: -
v_gene: TRBV6-1
CDR3aa: CASNLSRQPQHF
CDR3nt: TGTGCCAGCAATCTTTCCAGACAGCCCCAGCATTTT

len: 13
j_gene: TRBJ1-6
d_gene: -
abundance: few
v_gene: TRBV10-1
CDR3aa: CASSERQNSPLHF
CDR3nt: TGCGCCAGCAGTGAGCGACAGAATTCACCCCTCCACTTT

len: 15
j_gene: TRBJ2-7
d_gene: TRBD2
abundance: -
v_gene: TRBV7-2
CDR3aa: CASSLAPTSAREQYF
CDR3nt: TGTGCCAGCAGCTTAGCGCCCACTAGCGCTCGCGAGCAGTACTTC

len: 14
j_gene: TRBJ1-1
d_gene: -
abundance: many
v_gene: TRBV5-1
CDR3aa: CASSWTNTNTEAFF
CDR3nt: TGCGCCAGCAGCTGGACAAATACGAACACTGAAGCTTTCTTT

len: 14
j_gene: TRBJ1-2
d_gene: -
abundance: -
v_gene: TRBV5-6
CDR3aa: CASSLRGEGHGYTF
CDR3nt: TGTGCCAGCAGCTTGCGAGGGGAGGGACATGGCTACACCTTC

len: 15
j_gene: TRBJ2-1
d_gene: TRBD2
abundance: -
v_gene: TRBV11-2
CDR3aa: CASSREGNSYNEQFF
CDR3nt: TGTGCCAGCAGCCGGGAGGGCAACTCCTACAATGAGCAGTTCTTC

len: 12
j_gene: TRBJ2-7
d_gene: -
abundance: -
v_gene: TRBV14
CDR3aa: CASSQDSIKQYF
CDR3nt: TGTGCCAGCAGCCAAGATAGCATAAAGCAGTACTTC

len: 18
j_gene: TRBJ2-5
d_gene: TRBD2
abundance: -
v_gene: TRBV2
CDR3aa: CASSESYGLASGLETQYF
CDR3nt: TGTGCCAGCAGTGAATCTTACGGACTAGCGTCCGGACTGGAGACCCAGTACTTC

len: 14
j_gene: TRBJ1-1
d_gene: -
abundance: -
v_gene: TRBV19
CDR3aa: CASILGALNTEAFF
CDR3nt: TGTGCCAGTATACTAGGAGCTCTGAACACTGAAGCTTTCTTT

len: 18
j_gene: TRBJ2-5
d_gene: TRBD2
abundance: -
v_gene: TRBV15
CDR3aa: CATSRGRGSGGSQETQYF
CDR3nt: TGTGCCACCAGCAGAGGGCGAGGAAGCGGGGGCTCCCAAGAGACCCAGTACTTC

len: 13
j_gene: TRBJ1-2
d_gene: -
abundance: -
v_gene: TRBV28
CDR3aa: CASSDGTAYGYTF
CDR3nt: TGTGCCAGCAGTGACGGAACAGCTTATGGCTACACCTTC

len: 19
j_gene: TRBJ2-3
d_gene: -
abundance: -
v_gene: TRBV7-2
CDR3aa: CASSLRYLRPGGHADTQYF
CDR3nt: TGTGCCAGCAGCTTACGCTATCTTAGACCCGGAGGGCACGCAGATACGCAGTATTTT

len: 15
j_gene: TRBJ1-6
d_gene: TRBD1
abundance: -
v_gene: TRBV28
CDR3aa: CASSPRDRMASPLHF
CDR3nt: TGTGCCAGCAGTCCCCGGGACAGGATGGCTTCACCCCTCCACTTT

len: 13
j_gene: TRBJ2-7
d_gene: -
abundance: -
v_gene: TRBV2
CDR3aa: CASSDRYSYEQYF
CDR3nt: TGTGCCAGCAGTGACAGGTATTCCTACGAGCAGTACTTC

len: 16
j_gene: TRBJ2-1
d_gene: -
abundance: few
v_gene: TRBV6-4
CDR3aa: CASSREVGPTYNEQFF
CDR3nt: TGTGCCAGCAGTAGGGAGGTGGGGCCGACCTACAATGAGCAGTTCTTC

len: 15
j_gene: TRBJ1-3
d_gene: -
abundance: few
v_gene: TRBV25-1
CDR3aa: CASSDGVWVGNTIYF
CDR3nt: TGTGCCAGCAGTGACGGGGTCTGGGTAGGAAACACCATATATTTT

len: 14
j_gene: TRBJ1-4
d_gene: -
abundance: -
v_gene: TRBV5-1
CDR3aa: CASSSGQNNEKLFF
CDR3nt: TGCGCCAGCAGCTCAGGACAGAACAATGAAAAACTGTTTTTT

len: 15
j_gene: TRBJ2-3
d_gene: -
abundance: -
v_gene: TRBV7-8
CDR3aa: CASSYDKSNTDTQYF
CDR3nt: TGTGCCAGCAGCTATGACAAGTCCAACACAGATACGCAGTATTTT

len: 16
j_gene: TRBJ1-5
d_gene: TRBD1
abundance: -
v_gene: TRBV15
CDR3aa: CATSSTGAYSNQPQHF
CDR3nt: TGTGCCACCAGCAGTACAGGGGCTTATAGCAATCAGCCCCAGCATTTT

len: 15
j_gene: TRBJ2-5
d_gene: TRBD1
abundance: -
v_gene: TRBV18
CDR3aa: CASSPSTGGQETQYF
CDR3nt: TGTGCCAGCTCACCATCGACAGGGGGGCAAGAGACCCAGTACTTC

len: 11
j_gene: TRBJ2-7
d_gene: -
abundance: -
v_gene: TRBV20-1
CDR3aa: CSAALLYEQYF
CDR3nt: TGCAGTGCTGCGTTATTATACGAGCAGTACTTC

len: 15
j_gene: TRBJ1-6
d_gene: TRBD1
abundance: -
v_gene: TRBV2
CDR3aa: CASSAETGVNSPLHF
CDR3nt: TGTGCCAGCAGTGCCGAGACAGGGGTGAATTCACCCCTCCACTTT

len: 16
j_gene: TRBJ2-5
d_gene: -
abundance: -
v_gene: TRBV7-2
CDR3aa: CASSLVVGMYQETQYF
CDR3nt: TGTGCCAGCAGCTTAGTTGTCGGGATGTACCAAGAGACCCAGTACTTC

len: 15
j_gene: TRBJ2-2
d_gene: TRBD1
abundance: -
v_gene: TRBV30
CDR3aa: CAWSAGGTVTGELFF
CDR3nt: TGTGCCTGGAGCGCCGGTGGGACAGTCACCGGGGAGCTGTTTTTT

len: 15
j_gene: TRBJ1-1
d_gene: TRBD1
abundance: large
v_gene: TRBV5-1
CDR3aa: CASSSKTGVNTEAFF
CDR3nt: TGCGCCAGCAGCTCAAAGACAGGGGTTAACACTGAAGCTTTCTTT

len: 14
j_gene: TRBJ2-1
d_gene: TRBD2
abundance: -
v_gene: TRBV9
CDR3aa: CASSVGAGGNEQFF
CDR3nt: TGTGCCAGCAGCGTAGGAGCGGGGGGGAATGAGCAGTTCTTC

len: 14
j_gene: TRBJ1-3
d_gene: -
abundance: -
v_gene: TRBV7-9
CDR3aa: CASSLEAGRNTIYF
CDR3nt: TGTGCCAGCAGCTTAGAGGCGGGCAGAAACACCATATATTTT

len: 15
j_gene: TRBJ2-7
d_gene: -
abundance: -
v_gene: TRBV7-8
CDR3aa: CASSPPSQSSYEQYF
CDR3nt: TGTGCCAGCAGCCCCCCGTCACAGAGCTCCTACGAGCAGTACTTC

len: 15
j_gene: TRBJ1-4
d_gene: TRBD1
abundance: once
v_gene: TRBV7-6
CDR3aa: CASSTRQGPREKLFF
CDR3nt: TGTGCCAGCAGCACGCGACAGGGCCCTCGTGAAAAACTGTTTTTT

len: 15
j_gene: TRBJ2-7
d_gene: -
abundance: many
v_gene: TRBV6-1
CDR3aa: CASSEALDSTYEQYF
CDR3nt: TGTGCCAGCAGTGAAGCTTTGGACTCGACCTACGAGCAGTACTTC

len: 13
j_gene: TRBJ2-2
d_gene: -
abundance: -
v_gene: TRBV7-3
CDR3aa: CASSYRATGELFF
CDR3nt: TGTGCCAGCAGCTACAGGGCCACCGGGGAGCTGTTTTTT

len: 12
j_gene: TRBJ1-1
d_gene: -
abundance: few
v_gene: TRBV29-1
CDR3aa: CSVSRTESEAFF
CDR3nt: TGCAGCGTTTCTAGAACCGAATCTGAAGCTTTCTTT

len: 14
j_gene: TRBJ1-6
d_gene: -
abundance: -
v_gene: TRBV10-3
CDR3aa: CAISGSSYNSPLHF
CDR3nt: TGTGCCATCAGTGGGAGCTCCTATAATTCACCCCTCCACTTT

len: 16
j_gene: TRBJ2-7
d_gene: TRBD1
abundance: -
v_gene: TRBV10-3
CDR3aa: CAISVTGTGVEEEQYF
CDR3nt: TGTGCCATCAGTGTTACCGGGACAGGGGTCGAAGAAGAGCAGTACTTC

len: 16
j_gene: TRBJ2-1
d_gene: TRBD2
abundance: few
v_gene: TRBV4-3
CDR3aa: CASSQFFTGGNNEQFF
CDR3nt: TGCGCCAGCAGCCAATTTTTCACCGGGGGGAACAATGAGCAGTTCTTC

len: 13
j_gene: TRBJ1-1
d_gene: -
abundance: -
v_gene: TRBV7-3
CDR3aa: CASSFGGNTEAFF
CDR3nt: TGTGCCAGCAGCTTTGGAGGGAACACTGAAGCTTTCTTT

len: 15
j_gene: TRBJ1-6
d_gene: TRBD1
abundance: -
v_gene: TRBV13
CDR3aa: CASSLRQGYGSPLHF
CDR3nt: TGTGCCAGCAGCCTCAGACAGGGTTACGGTTCACCCCTCCACTTT

len: 15
j_gene: TRBJ1-5
d_gene: -
abundance: -
v_gene: TRBV6-1
CDR3aa: CASSARGETNQPQHF
CDR3nt: TGTGCCAGCAGTGCCAGGGGAGAGACAAATCAGCCCCAGCATTTT

len: 14
j_gene: TRBJ2-7
d_gene: -
abundance: medium-sized
v_gene: TRBV6-1
CDR3aa: CASSEGVGSDEQYF
CDR3nt: TGTGCCAGCAGTGAAGGGGTCGGAAGCGACGAGCAGTACTTC

len: 13
j_gene: TRBJ1-2
d_gene: TRBD1
abundance: -
v_gene: TRBV18
CDR3aa: CASSQGAGYGYTF
CDR3nt: TGTGCCAGCTCACAGGGGGCCGGCTATGGCTACACCTTC

len: 12
j_gene: TRBJ2-1
d_gene: -
abundance: -
v_gene: TRBV7-6
CDR3aa: CASSLPLGEQFF
CDR3nt: TGTGCCAGCAGCTTACCACTTGGTGAGCAGTTCTTC

len: 19
j_gene: TRBJ2-4
d_gene: TRBD2
abundance: -
v_gene: TRBV5-1
CDR3aa: CASSLLPSGGQLAKNIQYF
CDR3nt: TGCGCCAGCAGCTTGCTGCCTAGCGGGGGCCAACTAGCCAAAAACATTCAGTACTTC

len: 15
j_gene: TRBJ1-5
d_gene: TRBD1
abundance: -
v_gene: TRBV7-9
CDR3aa: CASSSPGQGNQPQHF
CDR3nt: TGTGCCAGCAGCTCGCCGGGACAGGGGAATCAGCCCCAGCATTTT

len: 14
j_gene: TRBJ2-7
d_gene: TRBD1
abundance: few
v_gene: TRBV7-2
CDR3aa: CASSYDREDYEQYF
CDR3nt: TGTGCCAGCAGCTACGACAGGGAAGACTACGAGCAGTACTTC